The clone carrying this T cell receptor beta chain appeared many times. Antigen unknown. Synthesis of cDNA was performed by 5'RACE using 10-nucleotide random UMIs. Over 160 million TCR-beta sequences from 15-18 subjects came out of each sequencing run. MiXCR, run by TCRdb on the 5' RACE reads, gives a single entry per CDR3 protein. The sample records 15,000 to 20,000 distinct CDR3 sequences, about 10% being singletons. The data belong to a study of neurological immune-mediated disorders. Study-level results: Expansion of TCR clones was greatest in HTLV-1-associated myelopathy and smallest in multiple sclerosis, where it fell below that of healthy controls.

This CDR3 comprises 15 residues. V lost 3 bases and J 3 bases, leaving 12 bases between the germline ends. CDR1 is MDHEN and CDR2 is SYDVKM in the germline V gene. V and J are TRBV28 and TRBJ2-1; D possibly corresponds to TRBD1 (6 bases). The sequence came from a woman between 50 and 59 years old in good health. The sequencing input was CD8+ T cells from blood. Here the CDR3 DNA reads TGTGCCAGCAGTTTGGCAGGGGCTAGCTACAATGAGCAGTTCTTC. Its protein product is CASSLAGASYNEQFF.